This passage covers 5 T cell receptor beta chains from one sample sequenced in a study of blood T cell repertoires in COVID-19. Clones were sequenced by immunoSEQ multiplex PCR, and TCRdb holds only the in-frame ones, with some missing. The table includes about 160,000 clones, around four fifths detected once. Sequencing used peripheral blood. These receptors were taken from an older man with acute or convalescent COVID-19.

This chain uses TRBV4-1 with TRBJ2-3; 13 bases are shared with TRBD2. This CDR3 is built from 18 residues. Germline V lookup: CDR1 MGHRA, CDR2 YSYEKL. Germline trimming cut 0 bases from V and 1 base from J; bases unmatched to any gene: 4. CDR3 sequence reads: CASSQDSTSGGRTDTQYF. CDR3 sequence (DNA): TGCGCCAGCAGCCAAGATTCGACTAGCGGGGGGCGCACAGATACGCAGTATTTT.

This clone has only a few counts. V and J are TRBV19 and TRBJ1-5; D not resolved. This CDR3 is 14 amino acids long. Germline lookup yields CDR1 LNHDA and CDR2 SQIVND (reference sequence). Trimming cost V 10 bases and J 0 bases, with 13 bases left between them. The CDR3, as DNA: TGTGCCATGGCAGAGGGAGGTAGCAATCAGCCCCAGCATTTT. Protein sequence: CAMAEGGSNQPQHF.

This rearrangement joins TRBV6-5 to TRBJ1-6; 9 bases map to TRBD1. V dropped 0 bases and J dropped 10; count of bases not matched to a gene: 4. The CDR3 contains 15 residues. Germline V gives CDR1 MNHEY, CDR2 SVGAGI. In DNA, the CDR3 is TGTGCCAGCAGTTACTCGGACGGGACAGGGTCACCCCTCCACTTT. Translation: CASSYSDGTGSPLHF.

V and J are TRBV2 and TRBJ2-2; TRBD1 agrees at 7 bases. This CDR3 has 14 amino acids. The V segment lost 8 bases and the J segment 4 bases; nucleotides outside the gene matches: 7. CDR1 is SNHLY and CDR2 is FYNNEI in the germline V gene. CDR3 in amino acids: CASRQGVSTGELFF. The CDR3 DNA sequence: TGTGCCAGCCGACAGGGAGTGAGCACCGGGGAGCTGTTTTTT. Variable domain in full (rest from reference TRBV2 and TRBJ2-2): EPEVTQTPSHQVTQMGQEVILRCVPISNHLYFYWYRQILGQKVEFLVSFYNNEISEKSEIFDDQFSVERPDGSNFTLKIRSTKLEDSAMYFCASRQGVSTGELFFGEGSRLTVL.

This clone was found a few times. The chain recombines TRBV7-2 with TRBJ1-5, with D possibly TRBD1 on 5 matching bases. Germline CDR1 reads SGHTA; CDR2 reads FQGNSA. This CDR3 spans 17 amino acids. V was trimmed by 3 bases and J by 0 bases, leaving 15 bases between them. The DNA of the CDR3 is TGTGCCAGCAGCTTCTTGGGGGGGGGTTATAGCAATCAGCCCCAGCATTTT. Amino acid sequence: CASSFLGGGYSNQPQHF.